The 19 T cell receptor beta chains below all came from one sample that was sequenced in a study of blood T cell repertoires in COVID-19. The method was immunoSEQ multiplex PCR; TCRdb's version includes in-frame clones alone and lacks a portion of them. The data show about 400,000 clones, around 86% seen once. Source material: peripheral blood. These receptors came from a human donor in a cohort sampled during active COVID-19.

The rearrangement uses TRBV18 and TRBJ2-1; 12 bases are a match to TRBD2. There are 16 residues in the CDR3. Germline V lookup: CDR1 KGHSH, CDR2 LQKENI. J gave up 6 bases and V 4 bases, and 7 bases lay outside the gene matches. DNA of the CDR3: TGTGCCAGCTCACTCCTAGCGGGAGGGCAGGTCAATGAGCAGTTCTTC. Protein sequence: CASSLLAGGQVNEQFF.

The genes are TRBV5-4 and TRBJ2-1, with D maybe TRBD1 (7 bases). The CDR3 has 15 amino acids. Trimming left V 5 bases short and J 2 bases short, with 14 bases between. Germline values: CDR1 SGHNT, CDR2 YYREEE (reference sequence). CDR3: CASRDQGGPYNEQFF. The CDR3 nucleotides are TGTGCCAGCAGGGACCAGGGGGGCCCCTACAATGAGCAGTTCTTC.

The rearrangement uses TRBV2 and TRBJ1-4; D call uncertain. V lost 6 bases and J 4 bases, leaving 12 bases between the germline ends. The germline V gene encodes CDR1 SNHLY and CDR2 FYNNEI. The CDR3 contains 14 residues. For the CDR3, the DNA is TGTGCCAGCAGGAACCCGGGGTTTAATGAAAAACTGTTTTTT. This gives the protein CASRNPGFNEKLFF.

As to this clone: At one end, the junction sequence differs from germline, possibly due to a read error. The chain combines TRBV7-2 with TRBJ1-3; a weak D match, TRBD1 (5 bases). The CDR3 contains 14 residues. Looked up from germline, CDR1 is SGHTA and CDR2 is FQGNSA. As DNA, the CDR3 is TGTGCCAGCAGCCTAGCGGGGGGGGGAAACACCATATATTTT. Translation: CASSLAGGGNTIYF.

The J gene is TRBJ2-1, the V gene TRBV10-3, with 13 bases matching TRBD2. The V segment lost 6 bases and the J segment 9 bases; nucleotides outside the gene matches: 8. The CDR3 is made up of 15 amino acids. Germline CDR1 and CDR2: ENHRY and SYGVKD. CDR3 sequence reads: CAISKTSGRQGEQFF. For the CDR3, the DNA is TGTGCCATCAGCAAGACTAGCGGGAGGCAGGGTGAGCAGTTCTTC.

The chain uses TRBV29-1 and TRBJ2-2, with 14 positions matching TRBD2. This CDR3 contains 17 residues. The germline gives CDR1 SQVTM, CDR2 ANQGSEA. V shed 4 bases and J 5 bases; nucleotides not matched to a gene: 9. The CDR3 coding sequence is TGCAGCGTTGGGGGGACTAGCGGGAGAACTGCGACCGGGGAGCTGTTTTTT. Translation gives CSVGGTSGRTATGELFF.

V gene TRBV5-1 combines with J gene TRBJ2-7; maybe TRBD1 (6 bases). CDR3 size: 13 residues. Trimming removed 3 bases at V and 4 bases at J, with 11 bases between. Per the germline V gene, CDR1 is SGHRS and CDR2 is YFSETQ. The CDR3 is CASSSGQLYEQYF. The CDR3 coding sequence is TGCGCCAGCAGCTCCGGACAGTTATACGAGCAGTACTTC.

V and J are TRBV29-1 and TRBJ1-1; D is ambiguous. Trimming pared 1 base from V and 0 bases from J, leaving 6 bases between. There are 13 residues in the CDR3. Germline CDR1 and CDR2: SQVTM and ANQGSEA. The DNA of the CDR3 is TGCAGCGTTGAAGGGAGACTGAACACTGAAGCTTTCTTT. This sequence encodes CSVEGRLNTEAFF. Combining the CDR3 with reference TRBV29-1 and TRBJ1-1 gives the whole variable domain SAVISQKPSRDICQRGTSLTIQCQVDSQVTMMFWYRQQPGQSLTLIATANQGSEATYESGFVIDKFPISRPNLTFSTLTVSNMSPEDSSIYLCSVEGRLNTEAFFGQGTRLTVV.

The chain carries TRBV19 and TRBJ2-3; D is possibly TRBD1 (7 bases). Germline V CDR1 and CDR2: LNHDA, SQIVND (reference sequence). V lost 3 bases and J 0 bases, leaving 19 bases between the germline ends. This CDR3 is 18 amino acids long. The CDR3 is CASSMAGGPLISTDTQYF. The CDR3 bases are TGTGCCAGTAGTATGGCAGGGGGGCCTTTAATAAGCACAGATACGCAGTATTTT.

This sequence joins TRBV29-1 and TRBJ1-1; TRBD1 agrees at 12 bases. Per germline, CDR1 SQVTM and CDR2 ANQGSEA. J was trimmed by 8 bases and V by 7 bases; bases with no gene match: 11. The CDR3 sequence is 14 residues long. CDR3 loop: CSANSGTGGEEAFF. CDR3 nucleotides: TGCAGCGCAAACTCCGGGACAGGGGGCGAGGAAGCTTTCTTT.

The chain links TRBV30 to TRBJ2-3; TRBD2 might be the D (5 bases). The CDR3 is 13 amino acids. Germline values: CDR1 GTSNPN, CDR2 SVGIG (reference sequence). V was shortened by 1 base and J by 6 bases, with 11 bases between the two germline ends. DNA of the CDR3: TGTGCCTGGAGTGACGGGGTCGCCGATACGCAGTATTTT. Translated, it gives CAWSDGVADTQYF.

The CDR3 coding sequence is TGCGCCAGCAGCTTGGAGGGGTGGTCAGATACGCAGTATTTT. Encoded protein: CASSLEGWSDTQYF. The rearrangement uses TRBV5-1 and TRBJ2-3; D might be TRBD1 (5 bases). CDR3 length: 14 amino acids. The germline CDR1 and CDR2 sequences are SGHRS and YFSETQ. V was trimmed by 0 bases and J by 4 bases, leaving 9 bases between them.

This chain connects TRBV10-1 to TRBJ2-7, with 7 bases fitting TRBD1. Germline CDR1 reads WNHNN; CDR2 reads SYGVQD (reference sequence). The V and J ends lost 6 bases and 4 bases, in that order; junction bases with no gene match: 9. The CDR3 totals 14 residues. The CDR3 region has the DNA TGCGCCAGCAGGCCCCGGGACAGAGGTTACGAGCAGTACTTC. This codes for CASRPRDRGYEQYF.

V gene TRBV6-1 combines with J gene TRBJ2-7, with D possibly TRBD2 on 6 matching bases. The CDR3 runs 16 residues. CDR1 is MNHNS, CDR2 SASEGT, per germline. The germline V and J ends were trimmed by 1 base and 1 base, with 14 bases remaining between them. The CDR3 DNA reads TGTGCCAGCAGTGAAGGCGGGGTGGGGTTGTCCTACGAGCAGTACTTC. Translation gives CASSEGGVGLSYEQYF.

The chain employs TRBV10-3 and TRBJ1-3; tentatively, D is TRBD1 (5 bases). The CDR3 consists of 16 residues. Germline V gene lookup returns CDR1 ENHRY and CDR2 SYGVKD. V lost 2 bases and J lost 0, with 11 bases in between. The CDR3 sequence is CAISEIQEISGNTIYF. The CDR3 nucleotides are TGTGCCATCAGTGAGATACAGGAGATCTCTGGAAACACCATATATTTT.

V is TRBV9 and J is TRBJ2-3; 9 bases align to TRBD2. The CDR3 has 15 residues. Germline CDR1 is SGDLS and CDR2 is YYNGEE. Trimming at V came to 2 bases and at J to 6 bases, leaving 7 bases not matched to a gene. The CDR3 bases are TGTGCCAGCAGCGTGGGTAGCGGGAGCTTCGATACGCAGTATTTT. Amino acid sequence: CASSVGSGSFDTQYF.

This sequence joins TRBV9 and TRBJ2-2; weak D call: TRBD2 (5 bases). V was cut by 0 bases and J by 5 bases, with 11 bases left in between. Germline lookup yields CDR1 SGDLS and CDR2 YYNGEE. CDR3 length: 15 amino acids. CDR3 nucleotides: TGTGCCAGCAGCGTAGAAAGGGAGATGACCGGGGAGCTGTTTTTT. Residues: CASSVEREMTGELFF.

The CDR3: CASSTSGGAGNEQFF. CDR3 sequence (DNA): TGTGCCAGTAGTACTAGCGGGGGGGCAGGGAATGAGCAGTTCTTC. The J gene is TRBJ2-1, the V gene TRBV19; 12 nucleotides agree with TRBD2. The CDR3 extends over 15 amino acids. Per germline, CDR1 LNHDA and CDR2 SQIVND (reference sequence). Trimming at V came to 4 bases and at J to 7 bases, leaving 5 bases not matched to a gene. The whole variable domain, filled in from reference TRBV19 and TRBJ2-1, reads DGGITQSPKYLFRKEGQNVTLSCEQNLNHDAMYWYRQDPGQGLRLIYYSQIVNDFQKGDIAEGYSVSREKKESFPLTVTSAQKNPTAFYLCASSTSGGAGNEQFFGPGTRLTVL.

This chain uses TRBV6-5 with TRBJ1-4; D unclear. Germline V lookup: CDR1 MNHEY, CDR2 SVGAGI. V lost 0 bases and J 7 bases, leaving 9 bases between the germline ends. CDR3 size: 14 residues. CDR3 sequence (DNA): TGTGCCAGCAGTTACTCGGTAGGAGGTGAAAAACTGTTTTTT. Amino acid sequence: CASSYSVGGEKLFF.